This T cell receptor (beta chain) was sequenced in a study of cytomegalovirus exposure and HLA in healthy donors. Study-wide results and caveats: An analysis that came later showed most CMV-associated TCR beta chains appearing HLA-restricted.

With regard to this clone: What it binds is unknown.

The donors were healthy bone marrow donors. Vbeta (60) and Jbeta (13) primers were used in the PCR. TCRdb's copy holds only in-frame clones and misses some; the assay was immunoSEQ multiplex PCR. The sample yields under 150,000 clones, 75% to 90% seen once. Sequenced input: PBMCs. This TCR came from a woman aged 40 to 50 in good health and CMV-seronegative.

The chain's CDR3 is CASNRGLNTEAFF. The CDR3 DNA follows: TGTGCCAGCAACCGAGGGCTGAACACTGAAGCTTTCTTT. J is TRBJ1-1 and V is TRBV25-1; no firm D call. CDR1 and CDR2 (germline): MGHDK, SYGVNS. This CDR3 spans 13 amino acids. Trimming took off 7 bases at V and 0 bases at J, with 9 bases between the two ends.